This T cell receptor (beta chain) was obtained from a study of blood T cells in healthy people across ages. This clonotype was seen a handful of times. Per the germline V gene, CDR1 is SGHDN and CDR2 is FVKESK. The CDR3 is 15 residues long. V lost 4 bases, J lost 0 bases, and 12 bases lay in between. Around 10 milliliters of peripheral blood were drawn from each donor. Alongside a J-beta primer mix, a sample-barcoded 5' primer served in a second PCR lasting roughly 6 to 11 cycles. Each CDR3 protein is one row after TCRdb ran MiXCR on the 5' RACE reads. This table has under 1,100,000 distinct CDR3 sequences, about 23% appearing once. Separately, the same data were catalogued under a study of T cells of mothers and their children. That paper adds: Both sample barcodes and 2-4 random nucleotides came from the M1S primer of the second PCR.

This chain links TRBV14 with TRBJ1-1, with D unclear. The TCR comes from a girl aged 2-10 years in good health. Sequencing was done on a sample of blood. The CDR3 region is CASSLFGSVNTEAFF. CDR3 DNA sequence: TGTGCCAGCAGCCTTTTCGGATCAGTGAACACTGAAGCTTTCTTT.